Sequencing of this T cell receptor (beta chain) was carried out in a study of PD-1 blockade in classical Hodgkin lymphoma. The assay was immunoSEQ multiplex PCR, and TCRdb's table has in-frame clones only and misses some. The sample has about 6,400 clones, about nine tenths seen once. V lost 3 bases and J lost 1, with 8 bases in between. The CDR3 length is 14 residues. CDR1 LNHDA and CDR2 SQIVND come from the germline V gene (reference sequence). The time point was: cycle 4 day 1 (C4D1), after 6 weeks of nivolumab. Relapse after autologous stem cell transplantation occurred in every patient, and brentuximab vedotin exposure varied. Thawed PBMCs yielded CD4+ T cells through magnetic negative selection.

Here the sequenced sample was CD4+ T cells from blood, taken before the fourth cycle of nivolumab. The sequence came from a human donor with classical Hodgkin lymphoma. The V and J genes are TRBV19 and TRBJ2-3; a weak D match, TRBD2 (6 bases). As DNA, the CDR3 is TGTGCCAGTAGTATTGGCGGGGGCACAGATACGCAGTATTTT. Translating it yields CASSIGGGTDTQYF.